This T cell receptor beta chain is from a study of CD8 T cells in ankylosing spondylitis. Overall study findings and caveats: Existing reports had already noted some motif variants in reactive arthritis synovial fluid and blood. A TCR beta motif of several highly homologous variants appeared characteristic of ankylosing spondylitis blood.

The CDR3 is 16 residues long. V gave up 4 bases and J gave up 3 bases; unmatched junction bases: 12. In germline, CDR1 is SGHRS, CDR2 YFSETQ. This clonotype showed up many times. The antigen is not known. TCRdb reprocessed the 5' RACE reads via MiXCR and lists one record per CDR3 protein. The data show under 250,000 distinct CDR3 sequences, with over 9.5% seen just once and around 3% held by the top ten. The chain combines TRBV5-1 with TRBJ1-2; 7 bases fit TRBD1. This receptor was obtained from a male donor with ankylosing spondylitis or in good health (not recorded which). The sample was blood, either unsorted or a sorted T cell fraction (not recorded which). CDR3 coding DNA: TGCGCCAGCAGCCGCCAGGGGGACGGAGGAGACTATGGCTACACCTTC. Its protein product is CASSRQGDGGDYGYTF.